The present entry profiles one TCR beta chain with its context. In germline, CDR1 is MGHRA, CDR2 YSYEKL. CDR3 length: 15 amino acids. The V end was cut by 0 bases, the J end by 0 bases, with 9 bases between. The data derive from a study of blood T cell repertoires in COVID-19. For the study at large: Some COVID-19 samples were acute and others convalescent; all came from the United States, Italy and Spain. T cells, B-cell-depleted T cells, or PBMCs supplied cDNA or gDNA.

Under the authors' procedure: Reference gene primer amplification yielded estimated nucleated cell counts. The data were produced by immunoSEQ multiplex PCR, yet TCRdb's version contains in-frame clones alone and is incomplete. That table is the source of V, J and clone size, and D and trimming were worked out from the DNA. The sample carries more than 200,000 clones, about 87% recorded once. The TCR sequence derives from a man aged 70 or older with acute or convalescent COVID-19. Sequences were obtained from peripheral blood. J is TRBJ2-7 and V is TRBV4-1, with a weak D call TRBD1 (6 bases). The CDR3 reads CASSQESGASYEQYF. DNA of the CDR3: TGCGCCAGCAGCCAAGAATCAGGGGCCTCCTACGAGCAGTACTTC.